Described below is a single TCR beta chain sequence and its context. What it binds is not known. Germline CDR1 KGHSH, CDR2 LQKENI. This CDR3 region has 17 residues. V trimming: 3 bases; J trimming: 3 bases; junction bases outside the gene matches: 12. The entry originates in a study of Ad26.COV2.S vaccination and SARS-CoV-2 variants. Whole-study results and caveats: Spike-specific TCR breadth in vaccine recipients exceeded that seen in placebo recipients. Total T cell responses were possibly underestimated by TCR breadth and depth analyses. People who got the vaccine or the placebo had similar non-spike TCR breadth.

Libraries were prepared by immunoSEQ multiplex PCR; TCRdb keeps only in-frame clonotypes and omits some of them. The sample gives about 180,000 clones, around nine tenths of which show up once; 5% to 7% is in the top ten. Source: peripheral blood, taken after recovery from COVID-19. The receptor's source is a human donor who had recovered from COVID-19. The V call is TRBV18, the J call TRBJ1-2, with 8 bases lining up with TRBD1. The CDR3 is CASSPTYRDRSYYGYTF. The CDR3 coding sequence is TGTGCCAGCTCACCGACTTACCGGGACAGGAGTTACTATGGCTACACCTTC.